This T cell receptor beta chain is from a study of monozygotic twins with inflammatory bowel disease. Total RNA input per TCR library was around 4,000 ng. Each CDR3 protein gets one entry in TCRdb, which reprocessed the 5' RACE reads and gives no DNA. The sample data list approximately 420,000 distinct CDR3 sequences. General observations from the study: Among IBD patients, TCRbeta diversity (inverse Simpson) was lower than in healthy co-twins.

Germline V gene lookup returns CDR1 SGHKS and CDR2 YYEKEE (reference sequence). The CDR3 is made up of 15 amino acids. A remark on this clonotype: Antigen specificity is unknown.

The receptor's source is a human donor with ulcerative colitis or Crohn's disease, or a healthy co-twin of an affected twin (not recorded which). The sample was blood. V and J are TRBV5-5 and TRBJ1-6; the D call of TRBD1 rests on TCRdb alone, since no DNA is present to check it. CDR3 sequence reads: CASSTFQGNNSPLHF. Together with reference TRBV5-5 and TRBJ1-6, the CDR3 gives the full variable domain: DAGVTQSPTHLIKTRGQQVTLRCSPISGHKSVSWYQQVLGQGPQFIFQYYEKEERGRGNFPDRFSARQFPNYSSELNVNALLLGDSALYLCASSTFQGNNSPLHFGNGTRLTVT.